The source of this T cell receptor beta chain is a study of blood T cell repertoires in COVID-19. Study-level background: Specimens from acute and convalescent COVID-19 originated in the United States, Italy and Spain.

As handled by the study authors: Scientists estimated how many nucleated cells there were by amplifying reference gene primers. The protocol was immunoSEQ multiplex PCR, while the TCRdb copy is restricted to in-frame clones and leaves out a portion. V, J and clone size were drawn from that table, and D and trimming were deduced from the DNA. This sample has tens of thousands of clones; around 90% occur once, and the top ten carry under 0.8%. V shed 5 bases and J 5 bases; nucleotides not matched to a gene: 12. The CDR3 is 16 amino acids. Per the germline V gene, CDR1 is LNHDA and CDR2 is SQIVND (reference sequence).

The chain recombines TRBV19 with TRBJ1-1, with TRBD1 identical over 9 bases. The TCR sequence derives from a woman aged 80 or over with acute or convalescent COVID-19. Sequences were obtained from peripheral blood. CDR3 sequence: CASSLNGNRGHTEAFF. The CDR3, as DNA: TGTGCCAGTAGTCTAAATGGTAACAGGGGGCATACTGAAGCTTTCTTT.